This T cell receptor beta chain is from a study of cytomegalovirus exposure and HLA in healthy donors (dated by TCRdb to 2016 to 2017). Looking at the study overall: In an earlier analysis of 550 to 750 of the donors, 276 Gb of sequence data and some 100 million unique TCR beta sequences from 150 million to 200 million T cells were reported. About 300 gigabases of sequencing data and approximately 80 million unique TCR sequences were included in an early release covering several hundred HLA-typed donors. Of the 398 genotyped donors, approximately 83% fell in the genetic ancestry cluster associated with self-reported Caucasian donors. The study aimed to test whether signatures of past pathogen exposure could be identified by cataloging public T cell receptors. The study profiled the T cell repertoires of under 850 subjects by immunosequencing and related them to cytomegalovirus serostatus. Along with the approximately 620-subject first cohort, a separate validation cohort of around 120 different subjects was used. The study combined high-throughput TCR immunosequencing, statistical association of individual TCRs with disease status, and machine learning to predict cytomegalovirus infection status. A later analysis re-analyzed previously published TCR beta repertoires from 600 to 850 donors and added high-resolution HLA genotyping to study TCR occurrence patterns. The later analysis used no new phenotypic data to find candidate immune exposures, relying instead on TCR beta sequences and their occurrence across donors. An earlier analysis of fewer than 750 of the donors used high-throughput TCR beta sequencing to judge whether each TCR beta V gene segment behaved as functional or pseudogenic. Donor age, sex, ethnicity and CMV serostatus were compiled alongside the repertoire data. A later genetic analysis took genome-wide SNP genotypes for 398 of the 666 donors and used that subset as a discovery cohort. All discovery cohort repertoires had been generated using a single sequencing platform. HLA typing covered class I and class II loci at four-digit resolution. The number of donors typed differed by locus, with roughly 629-640 for A, B, C, DRB1 and DQB1, more than 500 for DQA1, 606 for DPA1, and some 470 for DPB1. A handful of DR-DQ haplotypes were handled as single units for association and clustering because linkage in the cohort was strong. Across around 400 genotyped donors of the cohort, an average of about 220,000 unique TCR beta nucleotide sequences per donor were sequenced, and approximately 19% of those sequences were non-productive.

This clone is a singleton in its sample. Its antigen has not been determined. No base quality information exists; no much larger clone differs at one position. In total, 500 to 700 healthy bone marrow donors made up the cohort. At the time of sampling, all cohort members were nominally healthy, though unrecorded immune exposures were likely present. The donor was CMV seronegative and was included in the group of a few hundred seronegative cohort members. Every donor gave a peripheral blood sample, and the peripheral blood mononuclear cells from that sample were used for TCR beta sequencing. The Qiagen DNeasy Blood Extraction Kit was used to extract genomic DNA from the blood cell samples. V is clipped by 8 bases and J by 9 bases, and the sequence between their germline boundaries is 17 bases long. Reading from cysteine to phenylalanine, the CDR3 counts 13 amino acids. Only the CDR3 portion is preserved as DNA: 39 bases, with reading frame beginning at the first base. CDR1 and CDR2, looked up from the germline V gene, are SNHLY and FYNNEI.

Study-level results and caveats: The 87-base-pair reads could not distinguish some IMGT-functional V segments, including TRBV6-2 and TRBV6-3, so those segments were excluded. Linkage disequilibrium might explain the correlated functional status among segregating V segments, but an unknown experimental factor could not be excluded. Several of the top co-occurrence clusters appeared to be linked to parvovirus B19, influenza, CMV and Epstein-Barr virus, according to a later analysis. A cluster of highly shared sequence variants was judged likely to represent a technical artifact of the sequencing pipeline. The study listed 150 to 200 TCR beta chains as associated with cytomegalovirus. Most TCR sequences were seen in very few donors, while some public TCRs were found in many individuals. A few of the identified cytomegalovirus-associated TCR beta chains were confirmed in vitro to be specific for cytomegalovirus antigens. The classifier was reported to diagnose cytomegalovirus status with high specificity and sensitivity in both the original cohort and the validation cohort. In a later analysis, most CMV-associated TCR beta chains were found to appear HLA-restricted, with HLA associations seemingly driven largely by CMV exposure. The authors suggested that the approach could potentially be generalized to other disease states and immunological phenotypes. In an earlier analysis of about 600 of the donors, most TCR beta V segments appeared in productive rearrangements about 90% or about 30% of the time, broadly matching IMGT annotations. According to a later genetic analysis, donors in an Asian-associated ancestry cluster had fewer N-insertions in productive TCRs than the roughly 670-donor mean. The presence/absence analyses assumed that sequencing depth was roughly uniform across donors, and that assumption may not be true. When HLA alleles, especially DR and DQ, strongly co-occurred, TCR associations were difficult to assign to individual alleles. Over 15 rarely observed V segments, including chromosome 9 orphons, were excluded from the earlier analysis of almost 600 of the donors because counts were too low. Immune exposure information for the cohort was limited to CMV serostatus. In this cohort, only TCR beta chains were sequenced, and detectable features were limited by the absence of alpha or paired-chain data. An association between a missense DCLRE1C variant and V-gene and J-gene trimming of TCR beta chains was found in a later genetic analysis and replicated in an independent cohort. In a later analysis, some 18,000 TCR beta sequences were associated with specific HLA alleles at a false discovery rate of 0.05. A further reported finding was that TCR beta sequences accurately predicted the HLA-A and HLA-B alleles for most subjects in the first cohort. According to a later analysis, TCR association rates differed among HLA loci, with DRB1 alleles showing the most associated TCRs and HLA-C alleles showing the fewest. A later analysis found that HLA-associated TCR beta chains were more clonally expanded and had lower generation probabilities than equally common non-associated chains. Because HLA typing was unavailable for some donors at each locus, only the typed subset was used in association tests.

Library creation used the immunoSEQ multiplex PCR assay. The multiplex PCR relied on a mix of 60 forward primers for TCR Vbeta segments and 13 reverse primers for TCR Jbeta segments. A multiplex PCR assay on genomic DNA amplified the CDR3 region of rearranged TCR beta genes. The amplified TCR beta libraries were sequenced on the Illumina HiSeq System as 87-base-pair reads. As for how the authors treated the data: In a later analysis, tens of millions of unique TCR beta chains were counted across the roughly 670 repertoires, and roughly 11 million of these chains were shared by at least two donors. Raw reads were error-corrected and collapsed into unique sequences by a nearest-neighbor algorithm in which closely related sequences were merged to remove PCR and sequencing errors. V, D and J gene segments were assigned by aligning CDR3 sequences to IMGT reference sequences. For a sequence to be retained, a match of at least six nucleotides to both a V gene segment and a J gene segment was required. Rearrangements were classified as productive when the CDR3 lacked stop codons and remained in frame with V and J, and all other rearrangements were classified as non-productive. Following IMGT convention, CDR3 was defined as the stretch from the second conserved V-encoded cysteine up to the conserved J-encoded phenylalanine. In an earlier analysis of some 550 of the donors, sequences lacking an unambiguous match to a single V gene segment were excluded. In an earlier analysis of around 600 of the donors, V segments were called functional above 56.7% productive rearrangements and were called segregating when the between-donor standard deviation exceeded 5%. A statistical classification framework was built to diagnose cytomegalovirus status from the catalog of TCR beta chain sequences. V and J gene assignment, in a later analysis, came from comparing TCR nucleotide sequences with IMGT/GENE-DB human TR gene sequences. The TCRdist pipeline was used in a later analysis to assign CDR3 sequences and most-parsimonious VDJ recombination scenarios. In a later analysis, each TCR beta chain was defined by its CDR3 amino acid sequence together with its V-gene family, and reads without a unique V-gene family were excluded. In a later analysis, fewer than 650 highly shared, low-generation-probability nucleotide sequences were removed to address suspected cross-contamination and a sequencing artifact. For each public chain, a later analysis derived a clonal expansion index from normalized ranks of inferred template counts within each repertoire. Generation probabilities in a later analysis came from a VDJ recombination model fitted to out-of-frame rearrangements, and those results were checked against IGoR. In a later analysis, hypergeometric tests were used to score TCR-TCR, TCR-HLA and TCR-CMV co-occurrence, with a repertoire-size bias correction applied to TCR pairs. A later analysis estimated false discovery rates by permuting HLA or CMV assignments 20 times. In a later analysis, co-occurring TCRs were grouped using DBSCAN, and TCRdist sequence similarity was added for clustering within HLA-allele-positive subsets. Co-occurrence clustering excluded repertoires with fewer than 30,000 or more than 120,000 public chains, plus five with anomalous nucleotide sharing. TCRdb limited this immuneACCESS table to in-frame rearrangements with V and J called. A share of clones is missing; checked studies link under half to unresolved V genes, and the rest is unexplained. The V and J calls and clone size were taken over from that table, and D and trimming were inferred from the DNA. Here the sample has over 150,000 clones; about 80% occur a single time. Of the sample, 4.8% falls within the top ten clones.

The receptor chain draws on TRBV2 and TRBJ2-1; the D gene cannot be resolved reliably. The sequenced material came from PBMCs. The sequence came from a man between 18 and 29 years old in good health and CMV-seronegative. The CDR3 reads CASSVNLISEQFF. The nucleotide sequence is given as TGTGCCAGCTCCGTGAACCTTATTAGTGAGCAGTTCTTC.